These 28 T cell receptor beta chains share one sample of origin, sequenced in a study of regulatory T cells in long-lasting Graves disease. Researchers made TCR beta libraries by using iRepertoire HTBI primers and running Arm-PCR on CDR3 regions. TCRdb itself ran the multiplex PCR reads through MiXCR, one entry per CDR3 protein. The sample carries about 660,000 distinct CDR3 sequences, 25% to 35% recorded once. The time point here: persistent/refractory GD, antithyroid drugs over 5 years with positive TRAb. RNA from PBMCs was the source of the TCR library. The sequencing here drew on peripheral blood mononuclear cells (PBMCs), taken when the disease was refractory, from a patient treated with antithyroid drugs. Receptor source: a female donor with Graves disease.

This clonotype was detected ten times or more. The rearrangement joins TRBV2 to TRBJ2-5; TRBD2 is a possible D gene (5 bases). The CDR3 has 14 amino acids. V shed 11 bases and J shed 2 bases, with 18 bases lying between them. Per the germline V gene, CDR1 is SNHLY and CDR2 is FYNNEI. The CDR3 nucleotides read TGTGCCGGAGGATTTGATGGCGAGCAAGAGACCCAGTACTTC. Translated: CAGGFDGEQETQYF.

V and J are TRBV27 and TRBJ1-4, with 7 bases identical to TRBD1. Germline trimming cut 3 bases from V and 4 bases from J; bases unmatched to any gene: 11. The CDR3 is made up of 17 amino acids. Germline CDR1 is MNHEY and CDR2 is SMNVEV (reference sequence). The CDR3 here is CASSFGPRDRVNEKLFF. The CDR3 bases are TGTGCCAGCAGTTTTGGTCCTCGGGACAGAGTTAATGAAAAACTGTTTTTT.

This clonotype has only a few counts. This rearrangement joins TRBV15 to TRBJ1-3; 9 bases agree with TRBD1. The germline V gene has CDR1 LNHNV and CDR2 YYDKDF (reference sequence). The CDR3 covers 15 residues. J was trimmed by 5 bases and V by 4 bases; bases with no gene match: 6. This chain's CDR3 is CATSTPGTGRNTIYF. The CDR3 nucleotides are TGTGCCACCAGCACACCCGGGACAGGGAGAAACACCATATATTTT.

Only a few counts were recorded for this clonotype. The rearrangement joins TRBV6-2 or TRBV6-3 to TRBJ1-5; a weak D match, TRBD1 (5 bases). V lost 1 base to trimming and J lost 1 base, with 11 bases between them. The V gene's germline CDR1 is MNHEY and CDR2 SVGEGT. The CDR3 consists of 16 residues. The DNA of the CDR3 is TGTGCCAGCAGTTACTGGGGGGGGGTAAGCAATCAGCCCCAGCATTTT. It codes for CASSYWGGVSNQPQHF.

The chain has TRBV5-1 and TRBJ2-7; 8 bases align to TRBD1. The CDR3 has 15 residues. Germline CDR1 SGHRS, CDR2 YFSETQ. J gave up 3 bases and V 4 bases, and 9 bases lay outside the gene matches. As DNA, the CDR3 is TGCGCCAGCAGCCAATGGACAGGGTTTATCTACGAGCAGTACTTC. This gives the protein CASSQWTGFIYEQYF.

The chain employs TRBV6-2 or TRBV6-3 and TRBJ2-5, with 7 bases that match TRBD2. CDR3 length: 14 residues. V lost 2 bases, J lost 6 bases, and 6 bases stayed unmatched. Germline V gives CDR1 MNHEY, CDR2 SVGEGT. The CDR3 coding sequence is TGTGCCAGCAGTTACGGCGGGGGTTTTCAGACCCAGTACTTC. It codes for CASSYGGGFQTQYF.

This chain connects TRBV5-5 to TRBJ2-5; possibly TRBD2 for D (6 bases). V was cut by 1 base and J by 2 bases, with 12 bases left in between. This CDR3 region has 15 residues. The V gene's germline CDR1 is SGHKS and CDR2 YYEKEE (reference sequence). The CDR3 DNA sequence: TGTGCCAGCAGCTTGTTTGCGGGACCTCAAGAGACCCAGTACTTC. As protein: CASSLFAGPQETQYF.

The count of this clonotype is one. This rearrangement joins TRBV4-1 to TRBJ1-2; 7 bases match TRBD1. Unmatched junction bases numbered 4, after V lost 2 bases and J lost 4 bases. The CDR3 consists of 14 residues. Germline lookup yields CDR1 MGHRA and CDR2 YSYEKL. In DNA, the CDR3 is TGCGCCAGCAGCCAACCGGGACAGATCTATGGCTACACCTTC. Amino acid sequence: CASSQPGQIYGYTF.

This clonotype was detected ten times or more. The V and J genes are TRBV28 and TRBJ1-2; no clear D. The CDR3 is 11 residues long. V shed 2 bases and J shed 8 bases, with 6 bases lying between them. Germline V gene data show CDR1 as MDHEN and CDR2 as SYDVKM. The CDR3 DNA sequence: TGTGCCAGCAGTTTACTGGGAGGCTACACCTTC. This sequence encodes CASSLLGGYTF.

The chain links TRBV27 to TRBJ2-7; no firm D call. With 11 bases removed from V and 0 bases from J, the gap between germline ends came to 17 bases. The CDR3 is made up of 14 amino acids. Germline CDR1 and CDR2: MNHEY and SMNVEV (reference sequence). The CDR3: CASTLRLGSYEQYF. The DNA of the CDR3 is TGTGCCTCAACATTACGTCTCGGCTCCTACGAGCAGTACTTC.

This clonotype was observed a few times. V is TRBV6-2 or TRBV6-3 and J is TRBJ2-7; 7 nucleotides line up with TRBD2. The CDR3 is 13 amino acids. Germline assignment: CDR1 MNHEY and CDR2 SVGEGT. With V trimmed by 7 bases and J by 2 bases, 5 bases remained unmatched. CDR3 sequence (DNA): TGTGCCAGCAATGGACTAGTCGCCTACGAGCAGTACTTC. Its protein product is CASNGLVAYEQYF.

The gene calls are TRBV20-1 and TRBJ2-7, with 10 bases lining up with TRBD2. The germline gives CDR1 DFQATT, CDR2 SNEGSKA (reference sequence). This CDR3 is built from 14 residues. The ends lost 5 bases at V and 2 bases at J; junction bases unmatched: 6. The CDR3 protein is CSARSLAGAYEQYF. The CDR3 nucleotides are TGCAGTGCTCGGTCTCTAGCGGGAGCCTACGAGCAGTACTTC.

In nucleotides, the CDR3 is TGTGCCAGCAGCCCCCCTGGGGCGACAAGGGGCTCTGAAGCTTTCTTT. This codes for CASSPPGATRGSEAFF. V is TRBV3-1 and J is TRBJ1-1; D is perhaps TRBD1 (5 bases). The CDR3 is made up of 16 amino acids. The V end was cut by 4 bases, the J end by 6 bases, with 21 bases between. The germline V gene has CDR1 LGHDT and CDR2 YNNKEL (reference sequence).

The V and J genes are TRBV15 and TRBJ2-7; D is undetermined. In germline, CDR1 is LNHNV, CDR2 YYDKDF (reference sequence). The germline V and J ends were trimmed by 4 bases and 3 bases, with 10 bases remaining between them. The CDR3 sequence is 13 residues long. In DNA form, the CDR3 reads TGTGCCACCAGCAAAATTGCTAGCTACGAGCAGTACTTC. This translates into CATSKIASYEQYF.

The V call is TRBV20-1, the J call TRBJ1-1, with D possibly being TRBD1 (5 bases). Trimming cost V 6 bases and J 6 bases, with 20 bases left between them. CDR1 is DFQATT, CDR2 SNEGSKA, per germline (reference sequence). The CDR3 extends over 14 amino acids. The CDR3 spells CSALEGRAESEAFF. CDR3 sequence (DNA): TGCAGTGCCCTAGAGGGCAGGGCTGAGTCTGAAGCTTTCTTT.

Ten or more counts support this clonotype. The chain has TRBV6-1 and TRBJ2-5; 8 bases agree with TRBD1. CDR1 is MNHNS, CDR2 SASEGT, per germline. Trimming cost V 10 bases and J 5 bases; bases outside gene matches: 15. This CDR3 has 15 residues. The CDR3 is CATKDREFSTETQYF. The CDR3 coding sequence is TGTGCCACCAAGGACAGGGAATTTTCAACGGAGACCCAGTACTTC.

J is TRBJ1-2 and V is TRBV6-5; 7 positions agree with TRBD1. The CDR3 length is 13 residues. Looked up from germline, CDR1 is MNHEY and CDR2 is SVGAGI. The J segment lost 7 bases and the V segment lost 2 bases, leaving 4 bases of the junction unmatched. The CDR3, as DNA: TGTGCCAGCAGTTACCCAGGGGGTCGTGGCTACACCTTC. It encodes CASSYPGGRGYTF.

The V and J genes are TRBV7-6 and TRBJ1-4, with unresolved D. There are 16 residues in the CDR3. V was clipped by 0 bases and J by 0 bases, with 8 bases between them. Germline lookup yields CDR1 SGHVS and CDR2 FNYEAQ. The CDR3 loop is CASSLASATTNEKLFF. CDR3 coding DNA: TGTGCCAGCAGCTTAGCTTCAGCAACAACTAATGAAAAACTGTTTTTT.

The J gene is TRBJ2-1, the V gene TRBV15, with D unresolved. V lost 7 bases and J 0 bases, leaving 13 bases between the germline ends. The CDR3 is 15 residues long. Germline-derived CDR1 and CDR2 are LNHNV and YYDKDF (reference sequence). Here the CDR3 DNA reads TGTGCCACCACCCTAGACCTATCCTCCTACAATGAGCAGTTCTTC. Amino acids: CATTLDLSSYNEQFF.

The chain has TRBV6-5 and TRBJ1-1; TRBD1 matches 8 bases. CDR1 is MNHEY, CDR2 SVGAGI, per germline. The J segment lost 3 bases and the V segment lost 6 bases, leaving 12 bases of the junction unmatched. This CDR3 region has 16 residues. CDR3 loop: CASSYLLSGGHTEAFF. The CDR3 DNA reads as TGTGCCAGCAGCTACCTATTATCAGGGGGCCACACTGAAGCTTTCTTT.

The chain employs TRBV30 and TRBJ1-2; no clear D. This CDR3 contains 13 residues. V was clipped by 4 bases and J by 1 base, with 10 bases between them. Germline CDR1 is GTSNPN and CDR2 is SVGIG (reference sequence). CDR3 coding DNA: TGTGCCTGGACCCCCCCGGATAACTATGGCTACACCTTC. It is translated as CAWTPPDNYGYTF.

This chain links TRBV5-1 with TRBJ1-4; possible D gene TRBD1, 5 bases. CDR3 size: 14 residues. CDR1 is SGHRS and CDR2 is YFSETQ in the germline V gene. Trimming removed 6 bases at V and 7 bases at J, with 16 bases between. The chain's CDR3 is CASTQGGVAEKLFF. CDR3 DNA sequence: TGCGCCAGCACCCAGGGAGGGGTTGCTGAAAAACTGTTTTTT.

This clonotype was observed a few times. The chain employs TRBV15 and TRBJ2-7, with D perhaps being TRBD1 or TRBD2 (5 bases each). There are 13 residues in the CDR3. CDR1 LNHNV and CDR2 YYDKDF come from the germline V gene (reference sequence). Trimming cost V 6 bases and J 0 bases, with 9 bases left between them. CDR3 amino acids: CATRGTSSYEQYF. The DNA for the CDR3 is TGTGCCACCAGAGGGACGAGCTCCTACGAGCAGTACTTC.

Regarding this clonotype: Only one base separates this from a far larger clonotype, so it likely reflects a read error. The rearrangement joins TRBV15 to TRBJ1-4; D might be TRBD1 (5 bases). The V end was cut by 10 bases, the J end by 2 bases, with 17 bases between. Germline-derived CDR1 and CDR2 are LNHNV and YYDKDF (reference sequence). The CDR3 loop spans 15 amino acids. Here the CDR3 reads CASSEKPGTNEKLFF. The CDR3 region has the DNA TGTGCCAGCAGTGAAAAGCCAGGGACTAATGAAAAACTGTTTTTT. Full variable domain (outside the CDR3, taken from reference TRBV15 and TRBJ1-4): DAMVIQNPRYQVTQFGKPVTLSCSQTLNHNVMYWYQQKSSQAPKLLFHYYDKDFNNEADTPDNFQSRRPNTSFCFLDIRSPGLGDTAMYLCASSEKPGTNEKLFFGSGTQLSVL.

The chain combines TRBV15 with TRBJ1-5; 9 positions match TRBD1. The trim removed 5 bases at V and 6 bases at J, leaving 5 bases unmatched. Looked up from germline, CDR1 is LNHNV and CDR2 is YYDKDF (reference sequence). The CDR3 consists of 14 residues. As DNA, the CDR3 is TGTGCCACCAGCCGGGACAGGGTTCCTCAGCCCCAGCATTTT. It encodes CATSRDRVPQPQHF.

The V gene is TRBV6-1, the J gene TRBJ2-7; TRBD1 matches at 9 bases. The CDR3 loop spans 14 amino acids. Unmatched junction bases numbered 1, after V lost 2 bases and J lost 2 bases. Germline V gene sequence: CDR1 MNHNS, CDR2 SASEGT. In nucleotides, the CDR3 is TGTGCCAGCAGTGAATACAGGGGGCCCTACGAGCAGTACTTC. Protein sequence: CASSEYRGPYEQYF.

The J gene is TRBJ2-7, the V gene TRBV5-1; perhaps TRBD1 as D (5 bases). In germline, CDR1 is SGHRS, CDR2 YFSETQ. V lost 3 bases and J lost 2, with 12 bases in between. CDR3 length: 14 amino acids. The CDR3 coding sequence is TGCGCCAGCAGCTGGAAAGGGGTAGCCTACGAGCAGTACTTC. Its protein is CASSWKGVAYEQYF.

The J gene is TRBJ2-1, the V gene TRBV7-3, with 7 bases that match TRBD2. The CDR3 is 14 residues long. Germline V lookup: CDR1 SGHTA, CDR2 FQGTGA. The ends lost 5 bases at V and 7 bases at J; junction bases unmatched: 8. CDR3: CASSHRDGGNEQFF. Written as DNA, the CDR3 is TGTGCCAGCAGCCATAGGGACGGGGGGAATGAGCAGTTCTTC.